This entry lists 5 T cell receptor beta chains sequenced from one sample in a study of blood T cell repertoires in COVID-19. TCRdb keeps only in-frame clones here, not all; method: immunoSEQ multiplex PCR. The profile shows approximately 270,000 clones, 70% to 90% of them singletons. Sequences were obtained from PBMCs or T cells enriched from blood (not recorded which). Receptor source: a woman between 25 and 40 years old with acute COVID-19.

V and J are TRBV7-9 and TRBJ1-1; 8 nucleotides match TRBD1. V shed 5 bases and J 5 bases; nucleotides not matched to a gene: 4. From germline, CDR1 is SEHNR and CDR2 FQNEAQ (reference sequence). The CDR3 consists of 13 residues. In DNA, the CDR3 is TGTGCCAGCAGCCCGGACAGGGTAACTGAAGCTTTCTTT. Translating it yields CASSPDRVTEAFF.

The chain has TRBV14 and TRBJ1-6; 7 bases agree with TRBD1. The CDR3 has 16 amino acids. Germline CDR1 and CDR2: SGHDN and FVKESK. With 0 bases clipped from V and 10 bases from J, the junction kept 9 bases outside the gene matches. As DNA, the CDR3 is TGTGCCAGCAGCCAAGATGGGTGGGACAGAAAATCACCCCTCCACTTT. This translates into CASSQDGWDRKSPLHF.

Remarks on this clone: Other DNA variants within this sample encode the same CDR3. The chain joins TRBV19 to TRBJ2-7; 8 bases match TRBD2. The CDR3 contains 13 residues. Germline loops: CDR1 LNHDA, CDR2 SQIVND (reference sequence). V dropped 8 bases and J dropped 2; count of bases not matched to a gene: 5. The CDR3 coding sequence is TGTGCCAGTTCGGCGGGAGGCACCTACGAGCAGTACTTC. As protein: CASSAGGTYEQYF.

The chain couples TRBV10-3 to TRBJ2-3; a possible D gene is TRBD2 (5 bases). This CDR3 region has 13 residues. CDR1 and CDR2 from the germline V gene are ENHRY and SYGVKD. V shed 8 bases and J shed 2 bases, with 11 bases lying between them. CDR3 sequence (DNA): TGTGCCATCGCCGCGGGTTTCACAGATACGCAGTATTTT. It is translated as CAIAAGFTDTQYF.

The CDR3 sequence is CASSQVGTSGTYEQYF. The CDR3 DNA reads TGCGCCAGCAGCCAAGTAGGGACTAGCGGAACCTACGAGCAGTACTTC. The V and J genes are TRBV4-1 and TRBJ2-7; 11 bases agree with TRBD2. The CDR3 length is 16 residues. The germline CDR1 and CDR2 sequences are MGHRA and YSYEKL. The V segment lost 1 base and the J segment 2 bases; nucleotides outside the gene matches: 4.